A single sample gave rise to the 25 T cell receptor beta chains below, sequenced in a study of blood T cell repertoires in COVID-19. Profiling relied on immunoSEQ multiplex PCR, and the TCRdb table lists in-frame clones only, not all of them. The table shows about 180,000 clones, with approximately 92% occurring only once. Sample: PBMCs or T cells enriched from blood (not recorded which). These receptors all stem from a woman aged 40 to 50 with acute COVID-19.

The chain has TRBV3-1 (or the pseudogene TRBV3-2) and TRBJ2-3, with D possibly being TRBD2 (6 bases). The ends were cut back, 1 base at V and 2 bases at J, with 10 bases in the middle. Germline V lookup: CDR1 LGHDT, CDR2 YNNKEL (reference sequence). The CDR3 covers 15 residues. The CDR3 region has the DNA TGTGCCAGCAGCCAAGGGGCGGGGAACACAGATACGCAGTATTTT. Its translation: CASSQGAGNTDTQYF.

This rearrangement joins TRBV19 to TRBJ2-3, with 7 bases matching TRBD1. This CDR3 spans 17 amino acids. Germline trimming cut 3 bases from V and 0 bases from J; bases unmatched to any gene: 9. Germline assignment: CDR1 LNHDA and CDR2 SQIVND (reference sequence). The CDR3, as DNA: TGTGCCAGTAGTATTCCCAGAACAGGGGCGAGCACAGATACGCAGTATTTT. Translating gives CASSIPRTGASTDTQYF.

The genes are TRBV4-2 and TRBJ2-1, with 7 bases matching TRBD2. V lost 1 base, J lost 6 bases, and 6 bases stayed unmatched. From germline, CDR1 is LGHNA and CDR2 YNFKEQ. The CDR3 loop spans 15 amino acids. CDR3 sequence reads: CASSQGGGRTNEQFF. Here the CDR3 DNA reads TGTGCCAGCAGCCAAGGGGGAGGGCGGACCAATGAGCAGTTCTTC.

V is TRBV4-1 and J is TRBJ2-7; D uncertain. V lost 0 bases and J lost 6, with 9 bases in between. CDR3 length equals 13 residues. CDR1 and CDR2 (germline): MGHRA, YSYEKL. CDR3 DNA: TGCGCCAGCAGCCAAGATCCCAGGTTCGAGCAGTACTTC. This codes for CASSQDPRFEQYF.

The chain links TRBV28 to TRBJ2-1; 9 nucleotides line up with TRBD2. The V gene's germline CDR1 is MDHEN and CDR2 SYDVKM. The junction had 7 bases not matched to a gene; V was cut back by 9 bases and J by 7 bases. This CDR3 region has 13 residues. The CDR3 reads CASDSGGLNEQFF. CDR3 bases: TGTGCCAGTGATAGCGGGGGTCTTAATGAGCAGTTCTTC. The full variable domain, with the rest looked up from reference TRBV28 and TRBJ2-1, is DVKVTQSSRYLVKRTGEKVFLECVQDMDHENMFWYRQDPGLGLRLIYFSYDVKMKEKGDIPEGYSVSREKKERFSLILESASTNQTSMYLCASDSGGLNEQFFGPGTRLTVL.

The CDR3: CASSIRENSPLHF. The CDR3 DNA sequence: TGTGCCAGTAGTATCAGGGAAAATTCACCCCTCCACTTT. The rearrangement uses TRBV19 and TRBJ1-6, with D possibly TRBD1 on 5 matching bases. Germline V gives CDR1 LNHDA, CDR2 SQIVND (reference sequence). CDR3 length: 13 residues. Between the trimmed V and J ends, which lost 3 bases and 7 bases, there was a span of 7 bases.

In DNA form, the CDR3 reads TGTGCCAGCTCACCATCGGTTGGGGGGACCGCGGCCGAGCAGTACTTC. Translating it yields CASSPSVGGTAAEQYF. V is TRBV18 and J is TRBJ2-7; D may be TRBD2 (6 bases). Trimming shortened V by 2 bases and J by 6 bases, and 20 bases separated the two germline ends. The CDR3 totals 16 residues. CDR1 is KGHSH, CDR2 LQKENI, per germline.

V and J are TRBV27 and TRBJ2-3, with 8 bases identical to TRBD1. Germline V gene sequence: CDR1 MNHEY, CDR2 SMNVEV (reference sequence). J gave up 0 bases and V 5 bases, and 7 bases lay outside the gene matches. The length of the CDR3 is 16 residues. This CDR3 is CASSGQGGLSTDTQYF. DNA of the CDR3: TGTGCCAGCAGTGGACAGGGCGGTCTAAGCACAGATACGCAGTATTTT.

The chain combines TRBV7-2 with TRBJ2-5; tentative D call: TRBD2 (6 bases). This CDR3 is built from 16 residues. The V and J ends lost 4 bases and 4 bases respectively, with 19 bases between them. Germline CDR1 is SGHTA and CDR2 is FQGNSA. CDR3 coding DNA: TGTGCCAGCAGCTCGCCCTTAGCGGAGAGGCGAGAGACCCAGTACTTC. The encoded protein is CASSSPLAERRETQYF.

The count of this clone is one. This CDR3 is also generated by other DNA sequences in the sample. The DNA of the CDR3 is TGTGCCAGCAGTGACAATAGCAATCAGCCCCAGCATTTT. Its protein is CASSDNSNQPQHF. V and J are TRBV6-1 and TRBJ1-5; D uncertain. V lost 3 bases and J lost 0, with 3 bases in between. CDR1 and CDR2 (germline): MNHNS, SASEGT. The CDR3 spans 13 residues.

This rearrangement joins TRBV24-1 to TRBJ1-1; possible D gene TRBD1, 5 bases. The CDR3 contains 13 residues. Germline V gene lookup returns CDR1 KGHDR and CDR2 SFDVKD. With 5 bases removed from V and 6 bases from J, the gap between germline ends came to 12 bases. The CDR3 loop is CATSGGFSSEAFF. CDR3 nucleotide sequence: TGTGCCACCAGTGGGGGCTTCTCCTCTGAAGCTTTCTTT.

The genes are TRBV18 and TRBJ2-2; D gene uncertain. The germline gives CDR1 KGHSH, CDR2 LQKENI. This CDR3 contains 15 residues. V gave up 3 bases and J gave up 2 bases, with 10 bases separating them. CDR3 amino acids: CASSPEKLNTGELFF. The CDR3 DNA reads TGTGCCAGCTCACCCGAGAAACTTAACACCGGGGAGCTGTTTTTT. The full variable domain, rest sourced from reference TRBV18 and TRBJ2-2, is NAGVMQNPRHLVRRRGQEARLRCSPMKGHSHVYWYRQLPEEGLKFMVYLQKENIIDESGMPKERFSAEFPKEGPSILRIQQVVRGDSAAYFCASSPEKLNTGELFFGEGSRLTVL.

A few counts support this clone. This chain joins TRBV2 and TRBJ1-2; D gene uncertain. V lost 1 base and J 3 bases, leaving 12 bases between the germline ends. Germline CDR1 reads SNHLY; CDR2 reads FYNNEI. The CDR3 loop spans 15 amino acids. DNA of the CDR3: TGTGCCAGCAGTGAAGGGGCAGGCGAATACTATGGCTACACCTTC. Translated, it gives CASSEGAGEYYGYTF.

The V and J genes are TRBV11-2 and TRBJ1-3, with D maybe TRBD1 (5 bases). CDR3 length: 14 amino acids. Germline CDR1 is SGHAT and CDR2 is FQNNGV. Trimming removed 3 bases from V and 2 bases from J, with 8 bases in between. DNA of the CDR3: TGTGCCAGCAGCTTTAGCAGGGCTGGAAACACCATATATTTT. Encoded protein: CASSFSRAGNTIYF.

The V call is TRBV7-8, the J call TRBJ2-5, with D tentatively TRBD2 (5 bases). Trimming took 2 bases from V and 5 from J, leaving 18 bases between them. CDR1 is SGHVS and CDR2 is FQNEAQ in the germline V gene. The CDR3 covers 16 residues. The CDR3 nucleotides are TGTGCCAGCAGCTTACAGGAGGCGGGCCTGGGGGAGACCCAGTACTTC. It encodes CASSLQEAGLGETQYF.

The CDR3 here is CASSPQQANYGYTF. In DNA, the CDR3 is TGCGCCAGCAGCCCCCAACAGGCGAACTATGGCTACACCTTC. The V call is TRBV5-1, the J call TRBJ1-2, with D possibly TRBD1 on 5 matching bases. Trimming shortened V by 4 bases and J by 2 bases, and 12 bases separated the two germline ends. CDR1 SGHRS and CDR2 YFSETQ come from the germline V gene. This CDR3 is built from 14 residues. Based on the CDR3 plus reference TRBV5-1 and TRBJ1-2, the full variable domain is KAGVTQTPRYLIKTRGQQVTLSCSPISGHRSVSWYQQTPGQGLQFLFEYFSETQRNKGNFPGRFSGRQFSNSRSEMNVSTLELGDSALYLCASSPQQANYGYTFGSGTRLTVV.

The chain recombines TRBV4-1 with TRBJ2-5, with TRBD1 identical over 11 bases. The CDR3 loop spans 17 amino acids. V shed 4 bases and J 2 bases; nucleotides not matched to a gene: 9. Germline V gene sequence: CDR1 MGHRA, CDR2 YSYEKL. CDR3 protein: CASSPRGTGGVQETQYF. DNA for the CDR3: TGCGCCAGCAGCCCCCGCGGGACAGGGGGGGTTCAAGAGACCCAGTACTTC.

CDR3 nucleotide sequence: TGTGCCAGCAGTGGCCCGGGACCCGGAGGGGTAGCGGGACTCACCGGGGAGCTGTTTTTT. Amino acid sequence: CASSGPGPGGVAGLTGELFF. This sequence joins TRBV2 and TRBJ2-2; 8 bases map to TRBD2. The CDR3 runs to 20 residues. The germline CDR1 and CDR2 sequences are SNHLY and FYNNEI. Unmatched junction bases numbered 20, after V lost 4 bases and J lost 4 bases.

J is TRBJ2-7 and V is TRBV3-1 (or the pseudogene TRBV3-2), with 10 bases that match TRBD2. V dropped 4 bases and J dropped 2; count of bases not matched to a gene: 11. Germline values: CDR1 LGHDT, CDR2 YNNKEL (reference sequence). The CDR3 consists of 17 residues. The CDR3 nucleotides are TGTGCCAGCAGCCCTGGGGCACTAGCGGGGATACCCTACGAGCAGTACTTC. Its translation: CASSPGALAGIPYEQYF.

The J gene is TRBJ2-3, the V gene TRBV11-1; 11 bases match TRBD2. The V and J ends lost 4 bases and 2 bases, in that order; junction bases with no gene match: 2. Germline CDR1 is SGHAT and CDR2 is FQDESV (reference sequence). This CDR3 has 15 amino acids. The CDR3 loop reads CASSSSGRPTDTQYF. CDR3 sequence (DNA): TGTGCCAGCAGCTCTAGCGGGAGGCCCACAGATACGCAGTATTTT.

The rearrangement joins TRBV10-2 to TRBJ1-3, with D possibly being TRBD1 (5 bases). Trimming shortened V by 4 bases and J by 0 bases, and 7 bases separated the two germline ends. Germline V gene sequence: CDR1 WSHSY, CDR2 SAAADI. The CDR3 extends over 14 amino acids. The CDR3: CASSGTGSGNTIYF. The CDR3 DNA reads TGCGCCAGCAGTGGAACAGGCTCTGGAAACACCATATATTTT.

This clone appeared once. The CDR3 bases are TGTGCCAGCAGCTTAGGGCCCGAGAGGCTTGGGGAAAAACTGTTTTTT. This codes for CASSLGPERLGEKLFF. V usage is TRBV7-2 and J usage is TRBJ1-4; D not resolved. The germline V gene has CDR1 SGHTA and CDR2 FQGNSA. The ends were cut back, 1 base at V and 8 bases at J, with 17 bases in the middle. The CDR3 loop spans 16 amino acids.

Written as DNA, the CDR3 is TGCGCCAGCAGCCAACCTCGGGACAGGGAAGTAAATGAAAAACTGTTTTTT. This encodes CASSQPRDREVNEKLFF. The V gene is TRBV4-1, the J gene TRBJ1-4; 9 positions match TRBD1. Germline V gives CDR1 MGHRA, CDR2 YSYEKL. The CDR3 is 17 amino acids. J gave up 5 bases and V 2 bases, and 9 bases lay outside the gene matches.

The chain has TRBV28 and TRBJ1-4, with D hard to call. This CDR3 is 13 amino acids long. Germline loops: CDR1 MDHEN, CDR2 SYDVKM. V was cut by 6 bases and J by 10 bases, with 15 bases left in between. The CDR3 sequence is CASRRPPRRKLFF. As DNA, the CDR3 is TGTGCCAGCAGGCGACCCCCACGGAGAAAACTGTTTTTT.

This rearrangement joins TRBV21-1 to TRBJ2-5; no DNA check was done on the table's D call, TRBD2. TRBV21-1 is designated a pseudogene. This CDR3 contains 18 residues. The CDR3 nucleotides read TGTGCCAGCAGCAAAGAACTGGCAGCGGGGGGGATCCAAGAGACCCAGTACTTC. Its protein product is CASSKELAAGGIQETQYF.